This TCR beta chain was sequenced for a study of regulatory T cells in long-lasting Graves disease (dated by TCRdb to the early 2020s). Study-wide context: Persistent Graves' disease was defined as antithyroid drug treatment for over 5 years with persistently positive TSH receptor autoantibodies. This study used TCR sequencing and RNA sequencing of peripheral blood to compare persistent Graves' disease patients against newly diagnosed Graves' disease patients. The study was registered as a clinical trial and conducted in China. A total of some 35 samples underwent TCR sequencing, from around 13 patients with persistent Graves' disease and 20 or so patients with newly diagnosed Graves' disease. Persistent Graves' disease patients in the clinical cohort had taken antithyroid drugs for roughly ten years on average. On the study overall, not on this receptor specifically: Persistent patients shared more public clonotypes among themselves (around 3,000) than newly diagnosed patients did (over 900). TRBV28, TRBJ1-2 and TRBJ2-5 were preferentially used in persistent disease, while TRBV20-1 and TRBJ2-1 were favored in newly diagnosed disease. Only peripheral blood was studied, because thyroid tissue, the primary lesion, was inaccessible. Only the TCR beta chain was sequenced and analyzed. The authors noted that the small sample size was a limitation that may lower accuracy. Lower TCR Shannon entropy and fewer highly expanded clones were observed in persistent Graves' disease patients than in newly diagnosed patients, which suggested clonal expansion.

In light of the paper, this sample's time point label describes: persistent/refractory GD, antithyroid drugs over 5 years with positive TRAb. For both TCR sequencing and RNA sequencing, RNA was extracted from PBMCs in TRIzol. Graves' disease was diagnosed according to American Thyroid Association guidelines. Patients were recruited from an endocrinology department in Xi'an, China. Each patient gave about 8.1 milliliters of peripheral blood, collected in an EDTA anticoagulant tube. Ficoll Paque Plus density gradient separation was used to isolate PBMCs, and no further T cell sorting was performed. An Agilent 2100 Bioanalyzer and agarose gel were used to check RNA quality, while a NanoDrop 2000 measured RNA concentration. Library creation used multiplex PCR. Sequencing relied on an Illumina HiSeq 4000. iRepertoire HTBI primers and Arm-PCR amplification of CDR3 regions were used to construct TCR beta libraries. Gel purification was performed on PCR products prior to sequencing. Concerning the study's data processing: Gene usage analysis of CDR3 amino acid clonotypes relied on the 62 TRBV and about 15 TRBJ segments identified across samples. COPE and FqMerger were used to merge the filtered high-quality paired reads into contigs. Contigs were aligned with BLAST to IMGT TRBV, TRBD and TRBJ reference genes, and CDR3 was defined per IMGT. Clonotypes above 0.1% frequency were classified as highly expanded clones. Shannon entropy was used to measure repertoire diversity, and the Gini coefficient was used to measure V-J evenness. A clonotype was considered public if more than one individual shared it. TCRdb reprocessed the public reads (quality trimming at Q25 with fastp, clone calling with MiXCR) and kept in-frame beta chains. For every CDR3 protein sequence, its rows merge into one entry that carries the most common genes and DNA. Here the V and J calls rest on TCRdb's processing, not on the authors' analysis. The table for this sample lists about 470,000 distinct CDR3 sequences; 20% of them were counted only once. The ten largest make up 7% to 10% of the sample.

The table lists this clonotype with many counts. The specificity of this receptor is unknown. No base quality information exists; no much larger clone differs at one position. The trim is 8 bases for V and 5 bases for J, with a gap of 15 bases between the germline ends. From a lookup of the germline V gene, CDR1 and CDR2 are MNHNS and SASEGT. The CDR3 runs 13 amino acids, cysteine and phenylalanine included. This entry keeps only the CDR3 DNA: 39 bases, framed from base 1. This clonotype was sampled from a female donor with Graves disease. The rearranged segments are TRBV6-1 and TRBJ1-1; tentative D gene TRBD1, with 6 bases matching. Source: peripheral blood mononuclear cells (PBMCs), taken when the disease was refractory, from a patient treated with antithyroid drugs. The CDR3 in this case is CASSRGGGTEAFF. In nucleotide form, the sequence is TGTGCCAGCTCGAGGGGAGGGGGGACTGAAGCTTTCTTT.